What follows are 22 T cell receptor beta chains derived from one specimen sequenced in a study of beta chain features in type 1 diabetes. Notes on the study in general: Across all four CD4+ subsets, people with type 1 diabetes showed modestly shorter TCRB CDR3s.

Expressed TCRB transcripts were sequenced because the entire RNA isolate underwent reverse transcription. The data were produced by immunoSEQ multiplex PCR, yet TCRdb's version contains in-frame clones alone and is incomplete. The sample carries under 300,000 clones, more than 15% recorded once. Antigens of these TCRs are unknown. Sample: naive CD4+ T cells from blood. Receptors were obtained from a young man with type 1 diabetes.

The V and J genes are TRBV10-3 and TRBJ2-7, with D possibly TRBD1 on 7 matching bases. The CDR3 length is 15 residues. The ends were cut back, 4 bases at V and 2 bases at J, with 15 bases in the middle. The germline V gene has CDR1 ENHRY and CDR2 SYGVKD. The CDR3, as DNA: TGTGCCATCAGTGTGGGGCAGGGGGGTACCTACGAGCAGTACTTC. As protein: CAISVGQGGTYEQYF.

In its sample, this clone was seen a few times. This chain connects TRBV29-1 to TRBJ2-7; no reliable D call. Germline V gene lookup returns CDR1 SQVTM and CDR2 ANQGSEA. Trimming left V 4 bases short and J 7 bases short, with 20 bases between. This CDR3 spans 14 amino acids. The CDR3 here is CSVGGDTRTWEQYF. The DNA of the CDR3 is TGCAGCGTTGGGGGTGATACGAGGACGTGGGAGCAGTACTTC.

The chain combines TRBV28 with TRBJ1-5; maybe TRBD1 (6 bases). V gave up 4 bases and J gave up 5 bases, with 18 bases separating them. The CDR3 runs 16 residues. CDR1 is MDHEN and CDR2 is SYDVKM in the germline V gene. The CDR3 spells CASSSPTGTRDQPQHF. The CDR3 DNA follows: TGTGCCAGCAGTTCCCCAACCGGGACAAGGGATCAGCCCCAGCATTTT.

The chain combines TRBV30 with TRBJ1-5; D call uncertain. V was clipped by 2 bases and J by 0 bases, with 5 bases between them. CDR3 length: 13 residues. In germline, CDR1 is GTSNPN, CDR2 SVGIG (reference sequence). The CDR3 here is CAWSPNSNQPQHF. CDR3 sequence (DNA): TGTGCCTGGAGTCCGAATAGCAATCAGCCCCAGCATTTT.

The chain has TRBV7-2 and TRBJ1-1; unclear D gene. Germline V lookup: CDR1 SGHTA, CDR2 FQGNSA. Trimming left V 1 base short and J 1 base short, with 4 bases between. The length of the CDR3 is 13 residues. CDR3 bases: TGTGCCAGCAGCTTAGACAAGAACACTGAAGCTTTCTTT. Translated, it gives CASSLDKNTEAFF.

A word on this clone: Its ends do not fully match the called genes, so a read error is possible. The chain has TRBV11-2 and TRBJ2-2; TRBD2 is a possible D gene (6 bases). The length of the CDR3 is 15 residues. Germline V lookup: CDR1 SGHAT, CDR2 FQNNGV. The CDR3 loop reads CASILIAVNTGELFF. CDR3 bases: TGTGCCAGCATCTTAATAGCGGTCAACACCGGGGAGCTGTTTTTT.

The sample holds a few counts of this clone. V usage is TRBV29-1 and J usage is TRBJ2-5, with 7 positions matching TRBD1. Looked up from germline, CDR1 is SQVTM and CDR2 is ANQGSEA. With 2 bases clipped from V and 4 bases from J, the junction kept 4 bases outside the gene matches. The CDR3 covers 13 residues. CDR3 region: CSVERGGGETQYF. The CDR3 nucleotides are TGCAGCGTTGAAAGAGGGGGCGGAGAGACCCAGTACTTC. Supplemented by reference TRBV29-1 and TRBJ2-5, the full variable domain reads SAVISQKPSRDICQRGTSLTIQCQVDSQVTMMFWYRQQPGQSLTLIATANQGSEATYESGFVIDKFPISRPNLTFSTLTVSNMSPEDSSIYLCSVERGGGETQYFGPGTRLLVL.

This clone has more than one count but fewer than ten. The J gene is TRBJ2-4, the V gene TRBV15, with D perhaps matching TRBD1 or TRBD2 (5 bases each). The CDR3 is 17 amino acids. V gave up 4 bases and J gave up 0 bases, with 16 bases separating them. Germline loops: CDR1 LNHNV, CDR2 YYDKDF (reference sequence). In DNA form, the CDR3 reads TGTGCCACCAGCACTGGGACGGACTCATTAGCCAAAAACATTCAGTACTTC. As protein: CATSTGTDSLAKNIQYF.

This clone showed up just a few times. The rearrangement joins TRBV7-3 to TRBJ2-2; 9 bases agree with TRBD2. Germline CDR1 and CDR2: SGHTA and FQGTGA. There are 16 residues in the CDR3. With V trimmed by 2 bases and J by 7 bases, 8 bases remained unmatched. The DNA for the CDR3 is TGTGCCAGCAGCTTAGGAGCGGGAGGATATATCGGGGAGCTGTTTTTT. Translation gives CASSLGAGGYIGELFF.

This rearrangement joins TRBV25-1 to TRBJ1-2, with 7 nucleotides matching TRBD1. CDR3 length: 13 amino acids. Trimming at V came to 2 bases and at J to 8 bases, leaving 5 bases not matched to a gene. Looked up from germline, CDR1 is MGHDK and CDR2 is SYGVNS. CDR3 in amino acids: CASSETTGEGYTF. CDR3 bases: TGTGCCAGCAGTGAAACTACAGGGGAAGGCTACACCTTC.

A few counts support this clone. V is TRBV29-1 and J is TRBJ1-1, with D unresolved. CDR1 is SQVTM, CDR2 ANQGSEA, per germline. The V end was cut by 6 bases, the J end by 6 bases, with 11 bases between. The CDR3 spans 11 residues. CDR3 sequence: CSVIRTSEAFF. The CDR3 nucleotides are TGCAGCGTGATCCGAACTTCTGAAGCTTTCTTT.

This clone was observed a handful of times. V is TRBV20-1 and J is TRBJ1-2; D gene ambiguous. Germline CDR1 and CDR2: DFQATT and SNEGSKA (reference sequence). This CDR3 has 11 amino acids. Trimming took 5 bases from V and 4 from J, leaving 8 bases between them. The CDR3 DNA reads TGCAGTGCTCCTCCTACCTATGGCTACACCTTC. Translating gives CSAPPTYGYTF.

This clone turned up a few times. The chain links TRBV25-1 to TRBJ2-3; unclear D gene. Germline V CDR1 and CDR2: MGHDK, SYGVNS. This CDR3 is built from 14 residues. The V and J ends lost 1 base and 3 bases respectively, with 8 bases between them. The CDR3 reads CASSELGGTDTQYF. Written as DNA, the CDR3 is TGTGCCAGCAGTGAATTGGGCGGAACAGATACGCAGTATTTT.

CDR3 in DNA: TGTGCCAGCAGTCCCCGACAGGGGGCCTACGAGCAGTACTTC. Its protein is CASSPRQGAYEQYF. V is TRBV28 and J is TRBJ2-7, with 9 positions matching TRBD1. Germline values: CDR1 MDHEN, CDR2 SYDVKM. The CDR3 is 14 amino acids. V lost 5 bases, J lost 2 bases, and 4 bases stayed unmatched.

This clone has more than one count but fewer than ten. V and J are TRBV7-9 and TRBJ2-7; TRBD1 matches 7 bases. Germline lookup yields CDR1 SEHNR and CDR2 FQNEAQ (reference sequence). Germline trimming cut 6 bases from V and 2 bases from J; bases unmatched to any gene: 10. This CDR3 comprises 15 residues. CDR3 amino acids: CASSRAGTDTYEQYF. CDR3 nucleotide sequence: TGTGCCAGCAGTAGGGCAGGGACAGATACCTACGAGCAGTACTTC.

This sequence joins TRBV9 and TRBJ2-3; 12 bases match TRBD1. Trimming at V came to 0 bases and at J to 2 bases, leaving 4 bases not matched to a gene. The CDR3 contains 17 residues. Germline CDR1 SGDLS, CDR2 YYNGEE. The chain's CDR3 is CASSVVGTGGYTDTQYF. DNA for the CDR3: TGTGCCAGCAGCGTAGTCGGGACAGGGGGCTACACAGATACGCAGTATTTT.

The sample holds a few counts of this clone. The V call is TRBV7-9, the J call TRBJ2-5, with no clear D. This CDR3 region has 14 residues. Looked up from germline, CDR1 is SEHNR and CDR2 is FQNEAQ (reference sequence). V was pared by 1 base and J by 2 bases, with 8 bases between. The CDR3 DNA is TGTGCCAGCAGCTTAGGCGCGGCTCAAGAGACCCAGTACTTC. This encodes CASSLGAAQETQYF.

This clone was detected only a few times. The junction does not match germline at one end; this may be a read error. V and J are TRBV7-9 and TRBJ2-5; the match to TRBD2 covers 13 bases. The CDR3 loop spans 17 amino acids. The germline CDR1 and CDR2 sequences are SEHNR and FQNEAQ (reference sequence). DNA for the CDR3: TGTGCCAGCAGCATAGCTGGGACTAGCGGGACCACAAAGACCCAGTACTTC. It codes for CASSIAGTSGTTKTQYF. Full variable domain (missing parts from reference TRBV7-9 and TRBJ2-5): DTGVSQNPRHKITKRGQNVTFRCDPISEHNRLYWYRQTLGQGPEFLTYFQNEAQLEKSRLLSDRFSAERPKGSFSTLEIQRTEQGDSAMYLCASSIAGTSGTTKTQYFGPGTRLLVL.

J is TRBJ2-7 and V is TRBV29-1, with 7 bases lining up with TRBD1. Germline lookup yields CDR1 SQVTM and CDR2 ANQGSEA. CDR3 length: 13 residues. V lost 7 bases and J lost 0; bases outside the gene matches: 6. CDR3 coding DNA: TGCAGCGGAGGGACAGCCCCCTCCTACGAGCAGTACTTC. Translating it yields CSGGTAPSYEQYF.

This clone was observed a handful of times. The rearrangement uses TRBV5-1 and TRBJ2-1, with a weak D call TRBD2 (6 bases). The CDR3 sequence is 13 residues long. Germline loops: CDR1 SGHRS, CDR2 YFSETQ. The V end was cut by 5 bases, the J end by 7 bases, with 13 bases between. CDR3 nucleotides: TGCGCCAGCAGTCAGGCTAGCGCGAATGAGCAGTTCTTC. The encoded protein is CASSQASANEQFF. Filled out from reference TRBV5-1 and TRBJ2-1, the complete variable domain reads KAGVTQTPRYLIKTRGQQVTLSCSPISGHRSVSWYQQTPGQGLQFLFEYFSETQRNKGNFPGRFSGRQFSNSRSEMNVSTLELGDSALYLCASSQASANEQFFGPGTRLTVL.

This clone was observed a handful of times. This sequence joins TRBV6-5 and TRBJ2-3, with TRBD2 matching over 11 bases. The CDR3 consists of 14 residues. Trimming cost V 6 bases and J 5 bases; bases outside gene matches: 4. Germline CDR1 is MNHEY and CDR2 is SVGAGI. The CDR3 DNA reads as TGTGCCAGCAGCCAAGGACTAGCGGGAGATACGCAGTATTTT. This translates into CASSQGLAGDTQYF.

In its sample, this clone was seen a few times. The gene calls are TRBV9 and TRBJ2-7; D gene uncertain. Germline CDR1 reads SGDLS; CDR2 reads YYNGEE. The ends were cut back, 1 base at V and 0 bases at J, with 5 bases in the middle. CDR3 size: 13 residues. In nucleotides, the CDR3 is TGTGCCAGCAGCGTACAGACCTCCTACGAGCAGTACTTC. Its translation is CASSVQTSYEQYF.